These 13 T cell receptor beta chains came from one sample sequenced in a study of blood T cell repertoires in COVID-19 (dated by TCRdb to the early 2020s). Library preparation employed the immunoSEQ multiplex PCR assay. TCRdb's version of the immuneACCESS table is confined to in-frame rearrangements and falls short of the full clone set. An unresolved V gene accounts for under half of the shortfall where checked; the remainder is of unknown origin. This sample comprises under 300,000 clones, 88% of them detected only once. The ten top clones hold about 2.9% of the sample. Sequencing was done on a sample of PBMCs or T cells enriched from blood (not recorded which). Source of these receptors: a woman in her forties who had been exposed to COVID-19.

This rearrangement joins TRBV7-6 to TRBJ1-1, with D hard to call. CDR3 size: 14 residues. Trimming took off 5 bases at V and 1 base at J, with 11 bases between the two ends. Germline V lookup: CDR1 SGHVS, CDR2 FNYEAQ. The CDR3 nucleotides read TGTGCCAGCAGCCGCATCAACACGAACACTGAAGCTTTCTTT. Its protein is CASSRINTNTEAFF.

The CDR3 sequence is CASSAGPPHTEAFF. The CDR3 bases are TGTGCCAGCAGCGCGGGACCCCCGCACACTGAAGCTTTCTTT. The chain combines TRBV11-3 with TRBJ1-1; maybe TRBD1 (5 bases). The V and J ends lost 5 bases and 3 bases respectively, with 13 bases between them. The CDR3 runs to 14 residues. The germline gives CDR1 SGHNT, CDR2 YENEEA. Complete variable domain (other parts from reference TRBV11-3 and TRBJ1-1): EAGVVQSPRYKIIEKKQPVAFWCNPISGHNTLYWYLQNLGQGPELLIRYENEEAVDDSQLPKDRFSAERLKGVDSTLKIQPAELGDSAVYLCASSAGPPHTEAFFGQGTRLTVV.

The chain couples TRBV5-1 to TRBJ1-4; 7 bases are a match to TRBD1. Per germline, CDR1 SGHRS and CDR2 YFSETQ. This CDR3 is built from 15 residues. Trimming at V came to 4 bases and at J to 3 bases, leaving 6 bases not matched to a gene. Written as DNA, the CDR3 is TGCGCCAGCAGCAAGGACAGGAGCTCTAATGAAAAACTGTTTTTT. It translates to CASSKDRSSNEKLFF. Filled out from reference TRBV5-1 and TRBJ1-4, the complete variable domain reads KAGVTQTPRYLIKTRGQQVTLSCSPISGHRSVSWYQQTPGQGLQFLFEYFSETQRNKGNFPGRFSGRQFSNSRSEMNVSTLELGDSALYLCASSKDRSSNEKLFFGSGTQLSVL.

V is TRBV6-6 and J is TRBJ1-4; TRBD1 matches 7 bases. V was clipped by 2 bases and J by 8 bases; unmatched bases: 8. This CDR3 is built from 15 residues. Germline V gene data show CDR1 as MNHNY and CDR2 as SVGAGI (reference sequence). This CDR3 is CASSYVRQGGEKLFF. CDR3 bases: TGTGCCAGCAGTTACGTAAGACAGGGAGGCGAAAAACTGTTTTTT.

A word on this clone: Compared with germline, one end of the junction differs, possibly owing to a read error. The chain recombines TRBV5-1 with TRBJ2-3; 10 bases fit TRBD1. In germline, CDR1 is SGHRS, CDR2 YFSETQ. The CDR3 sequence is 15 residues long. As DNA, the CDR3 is TGTGCCAGCAGCCGACAGGGGGCGGTGACAGATACGCAGTATTTT. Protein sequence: CASSRQGAVTDTQYF.

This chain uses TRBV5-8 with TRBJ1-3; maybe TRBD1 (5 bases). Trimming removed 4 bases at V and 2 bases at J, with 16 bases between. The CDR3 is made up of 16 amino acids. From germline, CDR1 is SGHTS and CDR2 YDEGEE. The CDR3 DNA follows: TGTGCCAGCAGCGTACGGGGGAGCGGAACTGGAAACACCATATATTTT. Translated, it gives CASSVRGSGTGNTIYF. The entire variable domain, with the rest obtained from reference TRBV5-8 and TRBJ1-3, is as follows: EAGVTQSPTHLIKTRGQQATLRCSPISGHTSVYWYQQALGLGLQFLLWYDEGEERNRGNFPPRFSGRQFPNYSSELNVNALELEDSALYLCASSVRGSGTGNTIYFGEGSWLTVV.

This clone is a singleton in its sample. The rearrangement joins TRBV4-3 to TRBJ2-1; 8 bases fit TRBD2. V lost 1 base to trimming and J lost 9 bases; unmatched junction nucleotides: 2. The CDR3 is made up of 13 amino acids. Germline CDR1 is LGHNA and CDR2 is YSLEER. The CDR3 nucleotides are TGCGCCAGCAGCCAAGGGACTAGCACTGAGCAGTTCTTC. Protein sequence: CASSQGTSTEQFF.

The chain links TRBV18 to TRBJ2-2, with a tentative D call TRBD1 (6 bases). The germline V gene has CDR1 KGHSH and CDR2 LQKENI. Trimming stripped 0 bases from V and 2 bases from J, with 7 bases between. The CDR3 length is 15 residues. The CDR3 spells CASSPPGQNTGELFF. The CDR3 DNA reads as TGTGCCAGCTCACCACCGGGACAAAACACCGGGGAGCTGTTTTTT. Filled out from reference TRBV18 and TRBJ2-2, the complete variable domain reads NAGVMQNPRHLVRRRGQEARLRCSPMKGHSHVYWYRQLPEEGLKFMVYLQKENIIDESGMPKERFSAEFPKEGPSILRIQQVVRGDSAAYFCASSPPGQNTGELFFGEGSRLTVL.

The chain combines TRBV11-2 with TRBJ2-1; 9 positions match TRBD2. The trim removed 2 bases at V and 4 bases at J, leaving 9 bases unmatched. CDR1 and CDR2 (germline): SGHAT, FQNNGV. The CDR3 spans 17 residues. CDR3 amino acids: CASSLWGGTSSYNEQFF. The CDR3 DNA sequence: TGTGCCAGCAGCTTATGGGGGGGGACTAGCAGTTACAATGAGCAGTTCTTC.

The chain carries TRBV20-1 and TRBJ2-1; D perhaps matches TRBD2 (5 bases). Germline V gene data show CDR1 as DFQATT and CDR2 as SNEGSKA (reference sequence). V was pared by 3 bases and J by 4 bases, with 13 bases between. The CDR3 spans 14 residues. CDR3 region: CSASFDGKYNEQFF. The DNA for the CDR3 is TGCAGTGCTAGTTTCGACGGGAAGTACAATGAGCAGTTCTTC.

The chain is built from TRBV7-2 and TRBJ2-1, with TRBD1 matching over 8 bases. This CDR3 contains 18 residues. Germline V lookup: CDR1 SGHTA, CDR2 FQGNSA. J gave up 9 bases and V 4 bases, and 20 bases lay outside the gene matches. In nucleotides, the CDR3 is TGTGCCAGCAGCTCGGACCCTCAGGGGGCAATCTTCCCCATTGAGCAGTTCTTC. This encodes CASSSDPQGAIFPIEQFF.

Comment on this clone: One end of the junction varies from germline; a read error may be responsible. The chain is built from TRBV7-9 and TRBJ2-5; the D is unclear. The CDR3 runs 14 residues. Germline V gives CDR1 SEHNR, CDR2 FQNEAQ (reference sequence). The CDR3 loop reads CASSLGPIREAQYF. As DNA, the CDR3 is TGTGCCAGCAGCTTAGGACCGATAAGAGAGGCCCAGTACTTC.

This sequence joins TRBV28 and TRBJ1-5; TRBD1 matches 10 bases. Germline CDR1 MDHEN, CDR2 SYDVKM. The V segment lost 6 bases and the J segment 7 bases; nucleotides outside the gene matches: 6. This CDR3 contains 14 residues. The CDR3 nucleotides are TGTGCCAGCAGCCCGACAGGGGGCTGGCAGCCCCAGCATTTT. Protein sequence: CASSPTGGWQPQHF. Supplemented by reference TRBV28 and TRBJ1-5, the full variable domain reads DVKVTQSSRYLVKRTGEKVFLECVQDMDHENMFWYRQDPGLGLRLIYFSYDVKMKEKGDIPEGYSVSREKKERFSLILESASTNQTSMYLCASSPTGGWQPQHFGDGTRLSIL.